This TCR beta chain emerged from a study of blood T cell repertoires in COVID-19. Study at large: PBMCs, B-cell-depleted T cells, or T cells were the source of the cDNA or gDNA that made up the material.

Under the authors' procedure: The authors estimated nucleated cell counts from reference gene primer amplification. TCRdb keeps only in-frame clones here, not all; method: immunoSEQ multiplex PCR. Clone size and V and J calls were adopted from that table, with D and trimming inferred from the DNA. The sample records about 270,000 clones, approximately 88% being singletons. Patients at the Seattle site were enrolled during active infection and followed longitudinally. The CDR3 spans 18 residues. J lost 0 bases, V lost 0 bases, and 5 bases had no gene match. The germline V gene has CDR1 LNHNV and CDR2 YYDKDF (reference sequence).

Input material: peripheral blood. The sequence came from a human donor with COVID-19, enrolled during active disease. The donor label of this sample is uncertain. The chain uses TRBV15 and TRBJ2-2; 9 bases line up with TRBD1. Written as DNA, the CDR3 is TGTGCCACCAGCAGAGATAAATGGACAGGGGCGAACACCGGGGAGCTGTTTTTT. It translates to CATSRDKWTGANTGELFF.